This T cell receptor beta chain appears in the sequencing data of a study of blood T cell repertoires in COVID-19. Study background: The United States, Italy and Spain provided the acute and convalescent COVID-19 samples. PBMCs, B-cell-depleted T cells, or T cells provided the cDNA or gDNA that made up the material.

This clone has only a few counts. V lost 1 base, J lost 2 bases, and 11 bases lay in between. Germline CDR1 is MGHRA and CDR2 is YSYEKL. The CDR3 totals 15 residues. Authors' processing steps: The assay estimated nucleated cells by amplifying reference gene primers. TCRdb's copy holds only in-frame clones and misses some; the assay was immunoSEQ multiplex PCR. The DNA was the basis for D and trimming; V, J and clone size are from that table. The sample yields 140,000 or so clones, around 83% seen once. The genes are TRBV4-1 and TRBJ2-5; a weak D match, TRBD2 (6 bases). Sequencing input: peripheral blood. This sequence originates from a human donor with acute or convalescent COVID-19. The donor label of this sample is uncertain. Here the CDR3 DNA reads TGCGCCAGCAGCCAAGGGCCTAGCGAACAAGAGACCCAGTACTTC. The encoded protein is CASSQGPSEQETQYF.